These 2 T cell receptor beta chains originate from one sample sequenced in a study of T-cell reconstitution after alpha-beta-depleted transplantation in children. Preparation of the TCRbeta library was carried out with unique molecular identifiers. TCRdb itself ran the PCR reads through MiXCR, one entry per CDR3 protein. The sample has about 500,000 distinct CDR3 sequences, about 30% seen once. The material sequenced was PBMCs from the stem cell graft donor, taken from the stem cell graft. These receptor sequences come from a human donor who donated a stem cell graft to a child with aplastic anemia.

This chain uses TRBV9 with TRBJ2-2; no definite D call. Germline V CDR1 and CDR2: SGDLS, YYNGEE. V lost 7 bases to trimming and J lost 6 bases, with 16 bases between them. The CDR3 runs 14 residues. In DNA form, the CDR3 reads TGTGCCAGCGCCTCTCAGGCCGGCGCCGGGGAGCTGTTTTTT. Its protein product is CASASQAGAGELFF.

The table lists this clonotype with a count of one. The rearrangement uses TRBV5-4 and TRBJ2-2, with a possible D match to TRBD1 (6 bases). The CDR3 extends over 15 amino acids. The V end lost 3 bases, the J end lost 1 base, and 10 bases lay between the germline ends. Germline CDR1 reads SGHNT; CDR2 reads YYREEE (reference sequence). CDR3: CASSSLDRNTGELFF. As DNA, the CDR3 is TGTGCCAGCAGCTCCCTGGACAGGAACACCGGGGAGCTGTTTTTT.